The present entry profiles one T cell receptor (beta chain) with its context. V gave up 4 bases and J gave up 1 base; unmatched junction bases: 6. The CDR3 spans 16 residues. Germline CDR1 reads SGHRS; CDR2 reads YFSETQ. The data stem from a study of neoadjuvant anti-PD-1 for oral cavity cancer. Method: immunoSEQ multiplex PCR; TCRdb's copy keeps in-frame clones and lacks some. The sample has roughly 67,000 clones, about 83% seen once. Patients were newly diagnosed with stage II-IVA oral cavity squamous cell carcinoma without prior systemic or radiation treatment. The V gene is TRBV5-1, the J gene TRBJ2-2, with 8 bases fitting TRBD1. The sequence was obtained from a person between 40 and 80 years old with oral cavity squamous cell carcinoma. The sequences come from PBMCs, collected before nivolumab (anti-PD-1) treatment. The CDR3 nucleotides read TGCGCCAGCAGCACCACCGGGACAGGGAACACCGGGGAGCTGTTTTTT. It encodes CASSTTGTGNTGELFF.